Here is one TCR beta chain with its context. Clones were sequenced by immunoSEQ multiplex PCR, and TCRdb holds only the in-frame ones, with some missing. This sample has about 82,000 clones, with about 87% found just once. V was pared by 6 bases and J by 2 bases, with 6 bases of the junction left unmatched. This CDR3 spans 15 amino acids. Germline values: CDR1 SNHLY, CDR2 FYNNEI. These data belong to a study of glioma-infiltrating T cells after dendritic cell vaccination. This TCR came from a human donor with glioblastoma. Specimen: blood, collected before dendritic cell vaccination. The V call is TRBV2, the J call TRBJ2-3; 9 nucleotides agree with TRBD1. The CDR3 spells CASRVQGAATDTQYF. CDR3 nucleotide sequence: TGTGCCAGCAGGGTACAGGGGGCGGCCACAGATACGCAGTATTTT. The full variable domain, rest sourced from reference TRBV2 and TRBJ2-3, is EPEVTQTPSHQVTQMGQEVILRCVPISNHLYFYWYRQILGQKVEFLVSFYNNEISEKSEIFDDQFSVERPDGSNFTLKIRSTKLEDSAMYFCASRVQGAATDTQYFGPGTRLTVL.